The entry below gives a single TCR beta chain sequence along with its context. Its antigen is undetermined. These data belong to a study of T cell responses to AZD1222 COVID-19 vaccine. Notes on the study in general: Researchers took repertoire samples only after the peak T cell response had come.

The data were produced by immunoSEQ multiplex PCR, yet TCRdb's version contains in-frame clones alone and is incomplete. Found here are 180,000 or so clones, approximately 95% of them singletons; the top ten hold about 4.2%. Per germline, CDR1 MNHEY and CDR2 SVGAGI. The CDR3 runs to 12 residues. V lost 6 bases to trimming and J lost 10 bases; unmatched junction nucleotides: 2. The chain recombines TRBV6-5 with TRBJ1-6; TRBD1 agrees at 8 bases. The input for sequencing was peripheral blood, taken on day 0 of AZD1222 vaccination. The source of this sequence is an adult in good health. This chain's CDR3 is CASRTGVSPLHF. The CDR3 DNA is TGTGCCAGCAGGACAGGGGTGTCACCCCTCCACTTT.